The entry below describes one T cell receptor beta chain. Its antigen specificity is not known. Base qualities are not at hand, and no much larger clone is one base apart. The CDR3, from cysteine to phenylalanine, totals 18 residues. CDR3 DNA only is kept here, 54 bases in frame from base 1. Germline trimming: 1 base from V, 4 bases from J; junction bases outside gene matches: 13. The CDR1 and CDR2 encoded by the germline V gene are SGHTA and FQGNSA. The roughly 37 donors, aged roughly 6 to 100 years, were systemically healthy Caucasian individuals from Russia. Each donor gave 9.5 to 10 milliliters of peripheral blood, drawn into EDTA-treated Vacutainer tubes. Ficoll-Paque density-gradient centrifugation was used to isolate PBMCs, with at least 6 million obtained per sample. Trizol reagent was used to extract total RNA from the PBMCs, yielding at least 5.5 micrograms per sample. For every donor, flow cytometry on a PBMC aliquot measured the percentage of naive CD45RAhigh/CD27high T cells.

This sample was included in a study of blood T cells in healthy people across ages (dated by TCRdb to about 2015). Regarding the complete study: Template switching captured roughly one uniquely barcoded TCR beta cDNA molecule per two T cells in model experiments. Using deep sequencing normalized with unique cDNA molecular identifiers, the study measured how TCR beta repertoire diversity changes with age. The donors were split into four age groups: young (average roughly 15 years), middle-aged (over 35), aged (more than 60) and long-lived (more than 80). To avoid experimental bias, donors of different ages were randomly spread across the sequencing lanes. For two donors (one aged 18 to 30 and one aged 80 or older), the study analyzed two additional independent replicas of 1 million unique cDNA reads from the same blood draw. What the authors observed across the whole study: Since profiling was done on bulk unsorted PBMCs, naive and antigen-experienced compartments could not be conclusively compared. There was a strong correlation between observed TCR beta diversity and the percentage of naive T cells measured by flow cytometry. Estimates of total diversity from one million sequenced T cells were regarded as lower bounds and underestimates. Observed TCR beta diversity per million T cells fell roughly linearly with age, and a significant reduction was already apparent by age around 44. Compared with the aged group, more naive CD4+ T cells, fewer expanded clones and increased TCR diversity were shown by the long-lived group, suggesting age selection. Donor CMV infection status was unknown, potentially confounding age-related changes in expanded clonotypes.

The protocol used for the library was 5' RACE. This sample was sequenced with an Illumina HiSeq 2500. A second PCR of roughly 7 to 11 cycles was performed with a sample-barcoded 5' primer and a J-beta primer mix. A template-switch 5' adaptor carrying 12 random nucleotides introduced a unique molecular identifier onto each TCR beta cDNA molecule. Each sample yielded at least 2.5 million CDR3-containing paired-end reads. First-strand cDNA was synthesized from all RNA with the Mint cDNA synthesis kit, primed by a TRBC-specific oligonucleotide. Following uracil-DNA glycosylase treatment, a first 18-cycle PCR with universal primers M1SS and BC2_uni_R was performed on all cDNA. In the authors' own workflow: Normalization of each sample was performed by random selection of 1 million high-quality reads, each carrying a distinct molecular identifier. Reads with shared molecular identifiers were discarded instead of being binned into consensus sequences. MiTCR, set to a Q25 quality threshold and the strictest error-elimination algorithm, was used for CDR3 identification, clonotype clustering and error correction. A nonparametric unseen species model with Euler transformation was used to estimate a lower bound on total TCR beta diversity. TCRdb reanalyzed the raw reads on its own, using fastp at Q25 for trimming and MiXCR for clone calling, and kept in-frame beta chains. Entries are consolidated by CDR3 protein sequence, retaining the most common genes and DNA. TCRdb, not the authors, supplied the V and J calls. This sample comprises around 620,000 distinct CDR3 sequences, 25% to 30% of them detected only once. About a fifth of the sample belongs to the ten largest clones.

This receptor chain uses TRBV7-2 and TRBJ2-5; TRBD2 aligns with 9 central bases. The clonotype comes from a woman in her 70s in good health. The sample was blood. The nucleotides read TGTGCCAGCAGCTTAGACGGAACTTGGAGCGGGGGGACAGAGACCCAGTACTTC. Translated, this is CASSLDGTWSGGTETQYF.